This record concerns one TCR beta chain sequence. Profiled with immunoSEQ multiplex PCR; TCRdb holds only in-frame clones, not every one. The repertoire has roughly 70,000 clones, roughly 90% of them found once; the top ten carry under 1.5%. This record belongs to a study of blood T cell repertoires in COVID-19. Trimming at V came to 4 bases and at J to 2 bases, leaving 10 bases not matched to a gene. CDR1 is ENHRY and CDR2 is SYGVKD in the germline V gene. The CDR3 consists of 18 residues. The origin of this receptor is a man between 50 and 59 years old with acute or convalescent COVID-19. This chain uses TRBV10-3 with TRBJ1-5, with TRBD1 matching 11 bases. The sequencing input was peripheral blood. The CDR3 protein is CAISAHYGTGGGNQPQHF. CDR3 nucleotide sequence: TGTGCCATCAGTGCGCACTACGGGACAGGGGGAGGCAATCAGCCCCAGCATTTT.